The rows below give T cell receptor beta chains drawn from one sample of a study of CD8 T cells in Susac syndrome. A single record per CDR3 protein comes from TCRdb applying MiXCR to the immunoSEQ multiplex PCR reads. The sample includes about 85,000 distinct CDR3 sequences, 85% to 95% of them seen just once. The sequenced material came from CD8+ T cells from PBMCs. These receptor sequences come from a human donor with Susac syndrome. The CDR3 runs from the conserved cysteine through the conserved F or W. The D gene is left open where the match is weak. The size entry is marked missing in some rows and otherwise reads once, few, many or a size class.

v_call: TRBV3-1
j_call: TRBJ2-1
clone_size: .
d_call: .
cdr3_nt: TGTGCCAGCAGACCCCTAAGCGGGAATGAGCAGTTCTTC
cdr3_aa: CASRPLSGNEQFF

v_call: TRBV20-1
j_call: TRBJ2-4
clone_size: .
d_call: TRBD2
cdr3_nt: TGCAGTGCTAGAGAGGGGAGGCTAGCGGCCTCCAAAAACATTCAGTACTTC
cdr3_aa: CSAREGRLAASKNIQYF

v_call: TRBV13
j_call: TRBJ2-1
clone_size: .
d_call: .
cdr3_nt: TGTGCCAGCAGCTTAGATCGCATGGGCAATGAGCAGTTCTTC
cdr3_aa: CASSLDRMGNEQFF

v_call: TRBV6-2/TRBV6-3
j_call: TRBJ2-2
clone_size: .
d_call: .
cdr3_nt: TGTGCCAGCGGACCAGATGGCACCGGGGAGCTGTTTTTT
cdr3_aa: CASGPDGTGELFF

v_call: TRBV27
j_call: TRBJ1-5
clone_size: few
d_call: .
cdr3_nt: TGTGCCAGCAGTTTATGGGGGAATCAGCCCCAGCATTTT
cdr3_aa: CASSLWGNQPQHF

v_call: TRBV4-1
j_call: TRBJ1-1
clone_size: .
d_call: .
cdr3_nt: TGCGCCAGCACCCGGTCGGGGGGCACTGAAGCTTTCTTT
cdr3_aa: CASTRSGGTEAFF

v_call: TRBV15
j_call: TRBJ1-4
clone_size: .
d_call: TRBD1
cdr3_nt: TGTGCCACCAGCAAGGACAGGGGAAGTGAAAAACTGTTTTTT
cdr3_aa: CATSKDRGSEKLFF

v_call: TRBV28
j_call: TRBJ2-2
clone_size: .
d_call: TRBD2
cdr3_nt: TGTGCCAGCAGCCCGGGAGGGAACACCGGGGAGCTGTTTTTT
cdr3_aa: CASSPGGNTGELFF

v_call: TRBV5-6
j_call: TRBJ1-5
clone_size: .
d_call: .
cdr3_nt: TGTGCCAGCAGCGTGAACGGGGGCGGCAATCAGCCCCAGCATTTT
cdr3_aa: CASSVNGGGNQPQHF

v_call: TRBV15
j_call: TRBJ1-2
clone_size: .
d_call: TRBD1
cdr3_nt: TGTGCCACCAGCAGAGAGGGGACAGGGGGCAATGGCTACACCTTC
cdr3_aa: CATSREGTGGNGYTF

v_call: TRBV7-9
j_call: TRBJ2-7
clone_size: .
d_call: .
cdr3_nt: TGTGCCAGCAGCTCATACGCCCGCGGCGAGCAGTACTTC
cdr3_aa: CASSSYARGEQYF

v_call: TRBV5-6
j_call: TRBJ2-6
clone_size: .
d_call: TRBD1
cdr3_nt: TGTGCCAGCAACGACAGGGGGCAAATCACTGGGGCCAACGTCCTGACTTTC
cdr3_aa: CASNDRGQITGANVLTF

v_call: TRBV12-3/TRBV12-4
j_call: TRBJ2-7
clone_size: .
d_call: TRBD2
cdr3_nt: TGTGCCAGCTCGGGAGGAAGGACTAGCGGTTACGAGCAGTACTTC
cdr3_aa: CASSGGRTSGYEQYF

v_call: TRBV2
j_call: TRBJ2-3
clone_size: .
d_call: .
cdr3_nt: TGTGCCAGCAGTGACGGCGTGGGACGGAATACGCAGTATTTT
cdr3_aa: CASSDGVGRNTQYF

v_call: TRBV28
j_call: TRBJ2-5
clone_size: .
d_call: TRBD1
cdr3_nt: TGTGCCAGCAGCCCCCGGACAGGGCCAACTCAAGAGACCCAGTACTTC
cdr3_aa: CASSPRTGPTQETQYF

v_call: TRBV19
j_call: TRBJ2-7
clone_size: .
d_call: .
cdr3_nt: TGTGCCAGTAGTATCGGGCACAACTACGAGCAGTACTTC
cdr3_aa: CASSIGHNYEQYF

v_call: TRBV20-1
j_call: TRBJ2-7
clone_size: .
d_call: .
cdr3_nt: TGCAGCGCCCGGGCTACCTCCTACGAGCAGTACTTC
cdr3_aa: CSARATSYEQYF

v_call: TRBV25-1
j_call: TRBJ2-7
clone_size: .
d_call: .
cdr3_nt: TGTGCCAGCAGTGGACCCGGGAAAAGCTCCTACGAGCAGTACTTC
cdr3_aa: CASSGPGKSSYEQYF

v_call: TRBV4-1
j_call: TRBJ2-1
clone_size: once
d_call: TRBD2
cdr3_nt: TGCGCCAGCAGCCCAACCCCTTCTCCTAAGACTAGCGGGTACAATGAGCAGTTCTTC
cdr3_aa: CASSPTPSPKTSGYNEQFF

v_call: TRBV6-5
j_call: TRBJ1-5
clone_size: .
d_call: .
cdr3_nt: TGTGCCAGCAGTACCCCCAGGGAGTATCAGCCCCAGCATTTT
cdr3_aa: CASSTPREYQPQHF

v_call: TRBV29-1
j_call: TRBJ2-7
clone_size: .
d_call: .
cdr3_nt: TGCAGCGTTGACGGGGGCAGTTACGAGCAGTACTTC
cdr3_aa: CSVDGGSYEQYF

v_call: TRBV29-1
j_call: TRBJ2-1
clone_size: .
d_call: .
cdr3_nt: TGCAGCGTTGAGTTCAATGAGCAGTTCTTC
cdr3_aa: CSVEFNEQFF

v_call: TRBV4-1
j_call: TRBJ1-2
clone_size: .
d_call: TRBD1
cdr3_nt: TGCGCCAGCAGCCAATATGGGACAGAGATATTCTATGGCTACACCTTC
cdr3_aa: CASSQYGTEIFYGYTF

v_call: TRBV20-1
j_call: TRBJ2-7
clone_size: once
d_call: .
cdr3_nt: TGCAGTGCTAGAACTTCTATGGGGCTTATTTACGAGCAGTACTTC
cdr3_aa: CSARTSMGLIYEQYF

v_call: TRBV29-1
j_call: TRBJ2-7
clone_size: .
d_call: TRBD1
cdr3_nt: TGCAGCGTTGCCCGGGACAGGGTCTACGAGCAGTACTTC
cdr3_aa: CSVARDRVYEQYF

v_call: TRBV27
j_call: TRBJ2-7
clone_size: .
d_call: TRBD2
cdr3_nt: TGTGCCAGCAGCCCACTAGCGGGGCTCTACGAGCAGTACTTC
cdr3_aa: CASSPLAGLYEQYF

v_call: TRBV7-6
j_call: TRBJ2-1
clone_size: few
d_call: TRBD2
cdr3_nt: TGTGCTAGCAGCCTCGGGACTAGCAGGGATGAGCAGTTCTTC
cdr3_aa: CASSLGTSRDEQFF

v_call: TRBV20-1
j_call: TRBJ2-5
clone_size: .
d_call: TRBD1
cdr3_nt: TGCAGTGCTGGACGACAGGGTTTCCAAGAGACCCAGTACTTC
cdr3_aa: CSAGRQGFQETQYF

v_call: TRBV29-1
j_call: TRBJ1-2
clone_size: once
d_call: .
cdr3_nt: TGCAGCGTTGATACGGGAACCTTTAACTATGGCTACACCTTC
cdr3_aa: CSVDTGTFNYGYTF

v_call: TRBV2
j_call: TRBJ2-5
clone_size: .
d_call: TRBD2
cdr3_nt: TGTGCCAGCGGCATAGGGACTAGCGGGAGCCAAGAGACCCAGTACTTC
cdr3_aa: CASGIGTSGSQETQYF

v_call: TRBV5-6
j_call: TRBJ2-5
clone_size: .
d_call: TRBD1
cdr3_nt: TGTGCCAGCAGCCTCGACAGGGTAGAGACCCAGTACTTC
cdr3_aa: CASSLDRVETQYF

v_call: TRBV5-4
j_call: TRBJ2-7
clone_size: .
d_call: .
cdr3_nt: TGTGCCAGCAGCTTGGGAAGGGGACAGGGTAAAATAGCGGGAGCCTACGAGCAGTACTTC
cdr3_aa: CASSLGRGQGKIAGAYEQYF

v_call: TRBV9
j_call: TRBJ1-1
clone_size: .
d_call: .
cdr3_nt: TGTGCCAGCAGCGGTGAGGAGAACACTGAAGCTTTCTTT
cdr3_aa: CASSGEENTEAFF

v_call: TRBV6-4
j_call: TRBJ2-2
clone_size: .
d_call: .
cdr3_nt: TGTGCCAGCAGTGACTCATATAGCGCGGCCGGGGAGCTGTTTTTT
cdr3_aa: CASSDSYSAAGELFF

v_call: TRBV27
j_call: TRBJ2-1
clone_size: .
d_call: .
cdr3_nt: TGTGCCAGCAGTTTCTCAGGTATCGAGCAGTTCTTC
cdr3_aa: CASSFSGIEQFF

v_call: TRBV13
j_call: TRBJ1-1
clone_size: .
d_call: .
cdr3_nt: TGTGCCAGCAGCTTAGGCCAGGTGACAGGTATGAACACTGAAGCTTTCTTT
cdr3_aa: CASSLGQVTGMNTEAFF

v_call: TRBV6-1
j_call: TRBJ2-3
clone_size: .
d_call: .
cdr3_nt: TGTGCCAGCAGTGAATGGGTTACCCCCGGGGCAGATACGCAGTATTTT
cdr3_aa: CASSEWVTPGADTQYF

v_call: TRBV27
j_call: TRBJ1-4
clone_size: once
d_call: .
cdr3_nt: TGTGCCAGCAGTTTAACTCAGGGTGGAGAAAAACTGTTTTTT
cdr3_aa: CASSLTQGGEKLFF

v_call: TRBV29-1
j_call: TRBJ1-5
clone_size: .
d_call: TRBD1
cdr3_nt: TGCAGCGCCCGGACAGGACTGAATCAGCCCCAGCATTTT
cdr3_aa: CSARTGLNQPQHF

v_call: TRBV29-1
j_call: TRBJ2-3
clone_size: .
d_call: .
cdr3_nt: TGCAGCGCCTCCGAGGGGGATACGCAGTATTTT
cdr3_aa: CSASEGDTQYF

v_call: TRBV20-1
j_call: TRBJ2-7
clone_size: .
d_call: .
cdr3_nt: TGCAGTGCTCGGCAGGGCGAGTACGAGCAGTACTTC
cdr3_aa: CSARQGEYEQYF

v_call: TRBV6-2/TRBV6-3
j_call: TRBJ2-7
clone_size: once
d_call: .
cdr3_nt: TGTGCCAGCAGTTCGCTCCGCTACGAGCAGTACTTC
cdr3_aa: CASSSLRYEQYF

v_call: TRBV13
j_call: TRBJ2-1
clone_size: .
d_call: TRBD2
cdr3_nt: TGTGCCAGCAGCCCGGGACTAGCGGGCTACAATGAGCAGTTCTTC
cdr3_aa: CASSPGLAGYNEQFF

v_call: TRBV15
j_call: TRBJ2-7
clone_size: .
d_call: .
cdr3_nt: TGTGCCACCAGCAGTACAGGCGACGAGCAGTACTTC
cdr3_aa: CATSSTGDEQYF

v_call: TRBV29-1
j_call: TRBJ2-2
clone_size: once
d_call: .
cdr3_nt: TGCAGCGTTGTTTTCTCGACAGCGAACACCGGGGAGCTGTTTTTT
cdr3_aa: CSVVFSTANTGELFF

v_call: TRBV2
j_call: TRBJ2-1
clone_size: .
d_call: .
cdr3_nt: TGTGCCGGACTTGAGGAGCAGTTCTTC
cdr3_aa: CAGLEEQFF

v_call: TRBV29-1
j_call: TRBJ2-2
clone_size: once
d_call: .
cdr3_nt: TGCAGCGTTGAAAGGTTCTCAGGGATAACCGGGGAGCTGTTTTTT
cdr3_aa: CSVERFSGITGELFF

v_call: TRBV29-1
j_call: TRBJ1-3
clone_size: .
d_call: TRBD1
cdr3_nt: TGCAGCGTGTGGACAGGGCAAAACACCATATATTTT
cdr3_aa: CSVWTGQNTIYF

v_call: TRBV30
j_call: TRBJ2-2
clone_size: .
d_call: TRBD2
cdr3_nt: TGTGCCTGGAAACTAGCGGGTCCCGGGGAGCTGTTTTTT
cdr3_aa: CAWKLAGPGELFF

v_call: TRBV2
j_call: TRBJ2-7
clone_size: .
d_call: .
cdr3_nt: TGTGCCAGCAACCCTGGGGGGGAGCAGTACTTC
cdr3_aa: CASNPGGEQYF

v_call: TRBV5-5
j_call: TRBJ2-5
clone_size: once
d_call: TRBD1
cdr3_nt: TGTGCCAGCAGGATCGGGACAGCGAACTGGGAGACCCAGTACTTC
cdr3_aa: CASRIGTANWETQYF

v_call: TRBV20-1
j_call: TRBJ2-1
clone_size: .
d_call: .
cdr3_nt: TGCAGTGTTAAGGACAAAAGGATCAATGAGCAGTTCTTC
cdr3_aa: CSVKDKRINEQFF

v_call: TRBV14
j_call: TRBJ2-7
clone_size: .
d_call: TRBD2
cdr3_nt: TGTGCCAGCAGCCAAGAGCTAGCGGGAGGTGACGAGCAGTACTTC
cdr3_aa: CASSQELAGGDEQYF

v_call: TRBV11-2
j_call: TRBJ2-1
clone_size: .
d_call: .
cdr3_nt: TGTGCCAGCAGCTCTCCGGGACCCGCCCAAGAGCAGTTCTTC
cdr3_aa: CASSSPGPAQEQFF

v_call: TRBV27
j_call: TRBJ1-5
clone_size: .
d_call: TRBD1
cdr3_nt: TGTGCCAGCAGGGGACAGGGGTTTCAGCCCCAGCATTTT
cdr3_aa: CASRGQGFQPQHF

v_call: TRBV14
j_call: TRBJ1-1
clone_size: .
d_call: .
cdr3_nt: TGTGCCAGCAGCCAAGATCTTAGGCAGGCGAACACTGAAGCTTTCTTT
cdr3_aa: CASSQDLRQANTEAFF